The rows below give T cell receptor beta chains drawn from one sample of a study of cytomegalovirus exposure and HLA in healthy donors. The data were produced by immunoSEQ multiplex PCR, yet TCRdb's version contains in-frame clones alone and is incomplete. Found here are 250,000 to 350,000 clones, about four fifths of them singletons; the top ten hold about 0.3%. Sample: PBMCs. These receptors were taken from a girl aged 2 to 9 in good health and CMV-seronegative. CDR3s include the opening cysteine and the closing phenylalanine or tryptophan. The D gene is left open where the match is weak. A row's size may be missing; if present it is once, few, many or a size class.

- | TRBJ2-7 | - | 15 | TRBV6-1 | TGTGCCAGCAGTGCGGACAGCCTCCTTTTCTACGAGCAGTACTTC | CASSADSLLFYEQYF
- | TRBJ1-1 | - | 16 | TRBV4-1 | TGCGCCAGCAGCCAATCCGGTTCAGGGTTGAACACTGAAGCTTTCTTT | CASSQSGSGLNTEAFF
- | TRBJ2-5 | TRBD2 | 15 | TRBV6-5 | TGTGCCAGCAGTTACTCGAGTCTAGCGGGGGATGAGCAGTACTTC | CASSYSSLAGDEQYF
- | TRBJ1-5 | - | 14 | TRBV30 | TGTGCCTGGAGTGACGGAGGCAGGTCGCAGCCCCAGCATTTT | CAWSDGGRSQPQHF
- | TRBJ2-3 | TRBD2 | 14 | TRBV10-2 | TGCGCCAGCAGTGGACTAGCGGATACAGATACGCAGTATTTT | CASSGLADTDTQYF
- | TRBJ2-5 | - | 10 | TRBV6-5 | TGTGCCACATGGAGAGAGACCCAGTACTTC | CATWRETQYF
- | TRBJ2-7 | - | 14 | TRBV27 | TGTGCCAGCAGTTTAGTTCCCAGGGGCGACGAGCAGTACTTC | CASSLVPRGDEQYF
- | TRBJ1-3 | - | 17 | TRBV4-1 | TGCGCCAGCAGCCAATTTTTGTCGCGAGGGCCGGGAAACGCCATATATTTT | CASSQFLSRGPGNAIYF
- | TRBJ2-3 | - | 12 | TRBV18 | TGTGCCAGCTCACCCAGGTCCGATACGCAGTATTTT | CASSPRSDTQYF
- | TRBJ2-5 | TRBD2 | 16 | TRBV7-2 | TGTGCCAGCAGCCCTCGACTAGCGGGAGGGGGGGAGACCCAGTACTTC | CASSPRLAGGGETQYF
- | TRBJ1-5 | - | 16 | TRBV5-1 | TGCGCCAGCAGCTTGGGCGACGGAGGGGGCAATCAGCCCCAGCATTTT | CASSLGDGGGNQPQHF
- | TRBJ1-3 | - | 14 | TRBV5-4 | TGTGCCAGCAGCTTGTGGCAAACTGGAAACACCATATATTTT | CASSLWQTGNTIYF
- | TRBJ2-1 | - | 15 | TRBV28 | TGTGCCAGCAGGGGGAGTAACGCCCTAGGAAGGGATCAGTTCTTC | CASRGSNALGRDQFF
- | TRBJ2-5 | TRBD1 | 17 | TRBV29-1 | TGCAGCGTTGAAGGTCGTGGGACAGGGAGGATAGGAGAGACCCAGTACTTC | CSVEGRGTGRIGETQYF
- | TRBJ2-7 | - | 16 | TRBV5-5 | TGTGCCAGCAGCTTTGCAACAGCCATATACATCTACGAGCAGTACTTC | CASSFATAIYIYEQYF
- | TRBJ2-7 | TRBD2 | 17 | TRBV6-1 | TGTGCCAGCAGTGGAATAGGGACTAGCCCCCTGTTTATCGAGCAGTACTTC | CASSGIGTSPLFIEQYF
- | TRBJ1-6 | TRBD1 | 20 | TRBV7-3 | TGTGCCAGCAGCTTAATGGTAGCCGGGACAGGGACTCTAAATAATTCACCCCTCCACTTT | CASSLMVAGTGTLNNSPLHF
- | TRBJ2-1 | - | 15 | TRBV5-1 | TGCGCCAGCAGCTTGGGGACAGCCGTTTACAATGAGCAGTTCTTC | CASSLGTAVYNEQFF
- | TRBJ1-5 | - | 15 | TRBV19 | TGTGCCAGTAGTATAACAGGGTGGGGTGATCAGCCCCAGCATTTT | CASSITGWGDQPQHF
- | TRBJ2-5 | TRBD2 | 15 | TRBV4-1 | TGCGCCAGCAGGACTAGCGGGGGGCCAGATTGGGAGCAGTACTTC | CASRTSGGPDWEQYF
- | TRBJ2-7 | - | 15 | TRBV7-3 | TGTGCCAGCAGCTTACTTGGTAGCGGAGAAGACGAGCAGTACTTC | CASSLLGSGEDEQYF
- | TRBJ1-2 | - | 10 | TRBV20-1 | TGCAGTGCGGCGTGGGCGGGCTACACCTTC | CSAAWAGYTF
- | TRBJ1-2 | - | 14 | TRBV27 | TGTGCCAGCACAAACCGGGACGGGGGTAATGGCTACACCTTC | CASTNRDGGNGYTF
few | TRBJ2-5 | TRBD2 | 16 | TRBV5-1 | TGCGCCAGCAGCGCCAAGGGACTACACCCAGGAGAGACCCAGTACTTC | CASSAKGLHPGETQYF
- | TRBJ2-7 | TRBD2 | 15 | TRBV15 | TGTGCCACCAGCGAACACGGACTAGGTGGCGACGAGCAGTACTTC | CATSEHGLGGDEQYF
- | TRBJ2-7 | - | 14 | TRBV10-3 | TGTGCCATCAGTGAGTCCTCACTTAGCTACGAGCAGTACTTC | CAISESSLSYEQYF
- | TRBJ2-7 | TRBD1 | 13 | TRBV7-9 | TGTGCCAGCAGCTATGACAGGGGAAACGAGCAGTACTTC | CASSYDRGNEQYF
few | TRBJ1-5 | TRBD1 | 18 | TRBV2 | TGTGCCAGCACCGGACAGGGGGGGTTCAGGGGGGAGAATCAGCCCCAGCATTTT | CASTGQGGFRGENQPQHF
- | TRBJ2-5 | TRBD1 | 17 | TRBV27 | TGTGCCAGCAGTTTCGTTGAAGGGGGCTTTTTAACCGAGACCCAGTACTTC | CASSFVEGGFLTETQYF
- | TRBJ2-7 | TRBD2 | 16 | TRBV4-1 | TGCGCCAGCAGCCCAGCGGGGGACGGCCGAACCTACGAGCAGTACTTC | CASSPAGDGRTYEQYF
- | TRBJ2-1 | - | 15 | TRBV25-1 | TGTGCCAGCAGTGCACGCAGGGCTAGTTTCGATGAGCAGTTCTTC | CASSARRASFDEQFF